These T cell receptor beta chains were read from a single sample in a study of blood T cell repertoires in COVID-19. The assay was immunoSEQ multiplex PCR, and TCRdb's table has in-frame clones only and misses some. The table includes roughly 150,000 clones, roughly 85% detected once. Sample: peripheral blood. The receptors originated from a human donor in a cohort sampled during active COVID-19. Both conserved end residues are part of each CDR3.

V gene: TRBV28; J gene: TRBJ2-2; CDR3 protein: CASRTKDLTGLAGGQNTGELFF
V gene: TRBV28; J gene: TRBJ1-5; CDR3 protein: CASSRPRGLIRSNQPQHF
V gene: TRBV3-1/TRBV3-2; J gene: TRBJ2-5; CDR3 protein: CASSQAGTGRETQYF
V gene: TRBV28; J gene: TRBJ1-1; CDR3 protein: CASSFPGKATEAFF
V gene: TRBV2; J gene: TRBJ1-6; CDR3 protein: CASSDRVYNSPLHF
V gene: TRBV29-1; J gene: TRBJ1-1; CDR3 protein: CSVGFGGNTEAFF
V gene: TRBV4-3; J gene: TRBJ2-5; CDR3 protein: CASSQDFGVAGYQETQYF
V gene: TRBV18; J gene: TRBJ2-2; CDR3 protein: CASSPPGNTGELFF
V gene: TRBV30; J gene: TRBJ2-7; CDR3 protein: CAWSRTGDEQYF
V gene: TRBV19; J gene: TRBJ1-1; CDR3 protein: CASTIGQLNTEAFF
V gene: TRBV27; J gene: TRBJ2-7; CDR3 protein: CASRLGQGFSYEQYF
V gene: TRBV7-8; J gene: TRBJ1-2; CDR3 protein: CASSLGRGAGNGYTF
V gene: TRBV28; J gene: TRBJ2-3; CDR3 protein: CASSFNQGGTDTQYF
V gene: TRBV9; J gene: TRBJ2-1; CDR3 protein: CASSVVPGTGVGNEQFF
V gene: TRBV7-2; J gene: TRBJ2-7; CDR3 protein: CASSLEGTGAYEQYF
V gene: TRBV14; J gene: TRBJ2-7; CDR3 protein: CASSQESAGQYEQYF
V gene: TRBV30; J gene: TRBJ2-3; CDR3 protein: CAWSVPSGRLAGVGDTQYF
V gene: TRBV27; J gene: TRBJ2-7; CDR3 protein: CASSPYQGREQYF
V gene: TRBV28; J gene: TRBJ1-2; CDR3 protein: CASSSELSYGYTF
V gene: TRBV5-1; J gene: TRBJ1-4; CDR3 protein: CASSLSAGLGEKLFF
V gene: TRBV6-5; J gene: TRBJ1-1; CDR3 protein: CASSRVNTEAFF
V gene: TRBV7-8; J gene: TRBJ1-3; CDR3 protein: CASSLGGRLLNTIYF
V gene: TRBV30; J gene: TRBJ2-1; CDR3 protein: CASDDGRRDNEQFF
V gene: TRBV5-1; J gene: TRBJ1-1; CDR3 protein: CASSKNRGGFTEAFF
V gene: TRBV4-3; J gene: TRBJ1-2; CDR3 protein: CASSQDSGKGYGYTF
V gene: TRBV5-5; J gene: TRBJ1-5; CDR3 protein: CASSWQGYSNQPQHF
V gene: TRBV29-1; J gene: TRBJ2-1; CDR3 protein: CSVEGPGSYNEQFF
V gene: TRBV5-6; J gene: TRBJ2-2; CDR3 protein: CASSSYRGLNTGELFF
V gene: TRBV12-3/TRBV12-4; J gene: TRBJ2-2; CDR3 protein: CASSMDWTGELFF
V gene: TRBV19; J gene: TRBJ1-1; CDR3 protein: CASSQPRDRAMNTEAFF
V gene: TRBV7-2; J gene: TRBJ2-7; CDR3 protein: CASSSSTGRNYEQYF
V gene: TRBV27; J gene: TRBJ2-4; CDR3 protein: CASSFLQGGKNIQYF
V gene: TRBV7-8; J gene: TRBJ1-2; CDR3 protein: CASSPDRKEGTSSTF
V gene: TRBV6-6; J gene: TRBJ2-3; CDR3 protein: CASSPHSLLAGGSDTQYF
V gene: TRBV29-1; J gene: TRBJ1-1; CDR3 protein: CSVYRGAEAFF
V gene: TRBV6-6; J gene: TRBJ2-1; CDR3 protein: CASSGTRTSEQFF
V gene: TRBV6-2/TRBV6-3; J gene: TRBJ1-2; CDR3 protein: CASSYSTAYGYTF
V gene: TRBV28; J gene: TRBJ2-3; CDR3 protein: CASSFVPGQGATDTQYF